This T cell receptor (beta chain) is drawn from a study of control samples from healthy donors and cancer patients. Trimming removed 0 bases at V and 4 bases at J, with 12 bases between. Germline V gene data show CDR1 as SGHDN and CDR2 as FVKESK. The CDR3 has 15 amino acids. Sequenced by immunoSEQ multiplex PCR; TCRdb stores in-frame clones only, minus some. The data hold 110,000 to 150,000 clones, with 85% to 95% observed a single time. V is TRBV14 and J is TRBJ1-2; D remains ambiguous. This sequence originates from a man aged 40-49 years in good health. The sequencing sample was made of blood. CDR3 bases: TGTGCCAGCAGCCAAGAGAGCAGTCCTGGCTATGGCTACACCTTC. It is translated as CASSQESSPGYGYTF.